Presented here are 9 T cell receptor beta chains from one specimen sequenced in a study of cytomegalovirus exposure and HLA in healthy donors. PCR involved 60 Vbeta and 13 Jbeta primers. Profiling relied on immunoSEQ multiplex PCR, and the TCRdb table lists in-frame clones only, not all of them. The sample has over 95,000 clones, around three quarters seen once. The sequenced sample consisted of PBMCs. The receptors were gathered from a female donor in good health and CMV-seronegative.

The J gene is TRBJ1-5, the V gene TRBV5-5; 8 bases match TRBD1. In germline, CDR1 is SGHKS, CDR2 YYEKEE (reference sequence). The V segment lost 6 bases and the J segment 5 bases; nucleotides outside the gene matches: 7. This CDR3 is built from 14 residues. The CDR3 region is CASTRDRGDQPQHF. The CDR3 bases are TGTGCCAGCACCCGTGACAGGGGCGATCAGCCCCAGCATTTT.

The chain recombines TRBV6-1 with TRBJ1-5, with D possibly matching TRBD1 (6 bases). The CDR3 covers 14 residues. Germline V CDR1 and CDR2: MNHNS, SASEGT. The V end was cut by 1 base, the J end by 4 bases, with 8 bases between. The CDR3 coding sequence is TGTGCCAGCAGTGAAGGGACAGAGAATCAGCCCCAGCATTTT. This encodes CASSEGTENQPQHF.

V and J are TRBV19 and TRBJ2-3; 10 bases match TRBD2. CDR3 size: 16 residues. The trim removed 7 bases at V and 7 bases at J, leaving 14 bases unmatched. From germline, CDR1 is LNHDA and CDR2 SQIVND (reference sequence). This CDR3 reads CASKERGGSHGNTQYF. CDR3 DNA: TGTGCCAGTAAGGAGCGGGGGGGCTCGCACGGGAATACGCAGTATTTT. The full variable domain, with the rest looked up from reference TRBV19 and TRBJ2-3, is DGGITQSPKYLFRKEGQNVTLSCEQNLNHDAMYWYRQDPGQGLRLIYYSQIVNDFQKGDIAEGYSVSREKKESFPLTVTSAQKNPTAFYLCASKERGGSHGNTQYFGPGTRLTVL.

This clone was detected only a few times. J is TRBJ1-1 and V is TRBV19; D call uncertain. V dropped 6 bases and J dropped 6 bases, with 14 bases sitting between them. Germline CDR1 LNHDA, CDR2 SQIVND (reference sequence). The CDR3 sequence is 13 residues long. CDR3 sequence: CASRPRTRAEAFF. CDR3 coding DNA: TGTGCCAGTAGACCGAGGACGAGGGCTGAAGCTTTCTTT.

The chain uses TRBV6-1 and TRBJ1-2; D gene uncertain. Trimming shortened V by 0 bases and J by 0 bases, and 8 bases separated the two germline ends. The germline CDR1 and CDR2 sequences are MNHNS and SASEGT. There are 15 residues in the CDR3. The CDR3 reads CASSEAATANYGYTF. CDR3 DNA: TGTGCCAGCAGTGAAGCAGCTACAGCTAACTATGGCTACACCTTC.

V is TRBV6-5 and J is TRBJ1-2; D possibly corresponds to TRBD1 (5 bases). Germline CDR1 MNHEY, CDR2 SVGAGI. This CDR3 contains 13 residues. Trimming removed 0 bases at V and 5 bases at J, with 7 bases between. The DNA for the CDR3 is TGTGCCAGCAGTTACTCCGGGGGATATGGCTACACCTTC. Encoded protein: CASSYSGGYGYTF.

The rearrangement uses TRBV7-6 and TRBJ2-7; 9 bases map to TRBD2. The V segment lost 1 base and the J segment 5 bases; nucleotides outside the gene matches: 9. CDR1 and CDR2 from the germline V gene are SGHVS and FNYEAQ. The CDR3 is 16 amino acids. CDR3 region: CASSLGAGGPIDEQYF. CDR3 nucleotide sequence: TGTGCCAGCAGCTTAGGGGCGGGGGGGCCTATTGACGAGCAGTACTTC.

The gene calls are TRBV10-1 and TRBJ2-2; 10 bases are shared with TRBD1. Germline trimming cut 8 bases from V and 5 bases from J; bases unmatched to any gene: 8. CDR3 length: 15 amino acids. Germline V gives CDR1 WNHNN, CDR2 SYGVQD (reference sequence). The CDR3 here is CASRPGQGFTGELFF. Here the CDR3 DNA reads TGCGCCAGCCGCCCGGGACAGGGGTTTACCGGGGAGCTGTTTTTT.

V is TRBV25-1 and J is TRBJ1-6; D is ambiguous. The CDR3 length is 12 residues. V lost 8 bases and J lost 2, with 4 bases in between. CDR1 is MGHDK and CDR2 is SYGVNS in the germline V gene. The CDR3 DNA sequence: TGTGCCAGCGGGCCCTATAATTCACCCCTCCACTTT. Amino acids: CASGPYNSPLHF.